This TCR beta chain is from a study of CD4 T cells in relation to SARS-CoV-2 and coronaviruses. For approximately 10 days, approximately 10^5 sorted CD4+ cells grew with T cell-depleted PBMCs and CEF. V was clipped by 2 bases and J by 7 bases, with 27 bases between them. Germline V gives CDR1 MNHEY, CDR2 SMNVEV (reference sequence). This CDR3 spans 19 amino acids. Generated by immunoSEQ multiplex PCR, the TCRdb table keeps only in-frame clones and is missing some. This repertoire shows 40,000 to 50,000 clones, roughly 84% found once; its top ten account for 0.95% to 1.5%. As to this clone: Antigen unknown.

Sequencing was performed on naive CD4+ T cells from PBMCs, cultured in vitro. The subset is: naive CD4+ T cells isolated by negative enrichment. The sequence derives from an adult with COVID-19. The chain joins TRBV27 to TRBJ2-1; D is uncertain. The CDR3 region is CASSLQTQVSQPEWNEQFF. The CDR3 DNA is TGTGCCAGCAGTTTACAGACACAAGTTTCCCAGCCGGAGTGGAATGAGCAGTTCTTC.